Each of the 32 T cell receptor beta chains below was sequenced from the same sample in a study of blood T cell repertoires in COVID-19. The method was immunoSEQ multiplex PCR; TCRdb's version includes in-frame clones alone and lacks a portion of them. The sample includes around 91,000 clones, approximately 85% of them seen just once. Sequenced material: peripheral blood. The receptors originated from a human donor in a cohort sampled during active COVID-19.

J is TRBJ2-1 and V is TRBV5-1; the match to TRBD2 covers 13 bases. The germline V gene encodes CDR1 SGHRS and CDR2 YFSETQ. This CDR3 is 16 amino acids long. V was pared by 0 bases and J by 8 bases, with 5 bases of the junction left unmatched. The CDR3 sequence is CASSLAGTSGIYEQFF. CDR3 coding DNA: TGCGCCAGCAGCTTGGCCGGGACTAGCGGGATCTATGAGCAGTTCTTC.

This chain uses TRBV29-1 with TRBJ2-5; 8 nucleotides line up with TRBD1. This CDR3 comprises 13 residues. V lost 7 bases, J lost 2 bases, and 6 bases stayed unmatched. From germline, CDR1 is SQVTM and CDR2 ANQGSEA. The CDR3 DNA reads TGCAGCGCCTTGGGACAGGAGCAAGAGACCCAGTACTTC. As protein: CSALGQEQETQYF.

The chain couples TRBV6-6 to TRBJ2-5; no reliable D call. The germline CDR1 and CDR2 sequences are MNHNY and SVGAGI (reference sequence). There are 13 residues in the CDR3. The V and J ends lost 2 bases and 7 bases respectively, with 11 bases between them. CDR3 DNA sequence: TGTGCCAGCAGTTACGAATCCATGAGGACCCAGTACTTC. It specifies CASSYESMRTQYF.

The CDR3 sequence is CASSYETGRGYTF. CDR3 coding DNA: TGTGCCAGCAGCTATGAGACAGGGCGAGGCTACACCTTC. This rearrangement joins TRBV7-2 to TRBJ1-2; 7 nucleotides agree with TRBD1. This CDR3 has 13 residues. Trimming removed 4 bases from V and 8 bases from J; junction bases left unmatched: 7. Germline CDR1 is SGHTA and CDR2 is FQGNSA.

The chain is built from TRBV21-1 and TRBJ1-1. TRBV21-1 is a recognized pseudogene. The CDR3 length is 15 residues. CDR3 nucleotide sequence: TGTGCCAGCAGTCCCAGGGAGGGGCACTCCACTGAAGCTTTCTTT. Translated, it gives CASSPREGHSTEAFF.

The rearrangement joins TRBV7-9 to TRBJ2-1; the match to TRBD2 covers 7 bases. J gave up 7 bases and V 0 bases, and 6 bases lay outside the gene matches. Germline lookup yields CDR1 SEHNR and CDR2 FQNEAQ (reference sequence). The CDR3 is made up of 15 amino acids. CDR3 in DNA: TGTGCCAGCAGCTTAGCCCGGTTGGGGGGGAATGAGCAGTTCTTC. Protein: CASSLARLGGNEQFF.

The chain couples TRBV4-1 to TRBJ1-6; 10 bases agree with TRBD1. Germline lookup yields CDR1 MGHRA and CDR2 YSYEKL. The length of the CDR3 is 16 residues. V lost 0 bases, J lost 8 bases, and 4 bases stayed unmatched. CDR3 coding DNA: TGCGCCAGCAGCCAAGACAGAGGGACAGGGGATTCACCCCTCCACTTT. Translation: CASSQDRGTGDSPLHF.

The genes are TRBV5-1 and TRBJ2-6; 8 bases map to TRBD1. V lost 5 bases to trimming and J lost 0 bases; unmatched junction nucleotides: 7. Per germline, CDR1 SGHRS and CDR2 YFSETQ. This CDR3 has 17 residues. The CDR3 sequence: CASSTGGPTSGANVLTF. CDR3 nucleotide sequence: TGCGCCAGCAGTACAGGGGGACCCACCTCTGGGGCCAACGTCCTGACTTTC.

The V call is TRBV4-1, the J call TRBJ1-2, with 11 nucleotides matching TRBD1. CDR3 length equals 15 residues. The V gene's germline CDR1 is MGHRA and CDR2 YSYEKL. After removal of 5 bases from V and 8 bases from J, the junction contained 10 bases not matched to a gene. The CDR3 spells CASSVPRDRGKGYTF. The CDR3 nucleotides read TGCGCCAGCAGCGTACCCCGGGACAGGGGGAAGGGCTACACCTTC.

The chain uses TRBV27 and TRBJ2-7; unclear D gene. The germline gives CDR1 MNHEY, CDR2 SMNVEV (reference sequence). CDR3 length: 15 residues. Trimming cost V 5 bases and J 2 bases, with 16 bases left between them. The CDR3 spells CASSPRPGRAYEQYF. DNA for the CDR3: TGTGCCAGCAGTCCCCGTCCTGGCCGTGCCTACGAGCAGTACTTC.

Only a few counts were recorded for this clone. V is TRBV9 and J is TRBJ1-2; 9 bases fit TRBD1. This CDR3 spans 14 amino acids. V lost 2 bases, J lost 4 bases, and 3 bases stayed unmatched. Germline V gene data show CDR1 as SGDLS and CDR2 as YYNGEE. The CDR3 nucleotides read TGTGCCAGCAGCGTCACAGGGGGCCCCTATGGCTACACCTTC. As protein: CASSVTGGPYGYTF.

This clone was seen a handful of times. The chain has TRBV2 and TRBJ2-2; 13 nucleotides align to TRBD2. CDR1 and CDR2 from the germline V gene are SNHLY and FYNNEI. J lost 5 bases, V lost 10 bases, and 7 bases had no gene match. CDR3 length: 15 amino acids. The CDR3 reads CATTTSGRGTGELFF. For the CDR3, the DNA is TGTGCCACGACCACTAGCGGGAGGGGTACCGGGGAGCTGTTTTTT.

This sequence joins TRBV5-4 and TRBJ1-1, with 8 nucleotides matching TRBD1. Germline lookup yields CDR1 SGHNT and CDR2 YYREEE (reference sequence). The CDR3 spans 17 residues. Trimming removed 5 bases from V and 1 base from J; junction bases left unmatched: 13. CDR3 amino acids: CASSPDPSTGANTEAFF. The CDR3 bases are TGTGCCAGCAGTCCGGACCCCTCGACAGGGGCGAACACTGAAGCTTTCTTT.

The sample holds one count of this clone. The CDR3 loop reads CASSALAGGRNEQFF. The CDR3 coding sequence is TGTGCCAGCAGCGCACTAGCGGGGGGGCGTAATGAGCAGTTCTTC. The V and J genes are TRBV9 and TRBJ2-1; TRBD2 matches at 13 bases. The germline V gene has CDR1 SGDLS and CDR2 YYNGEE. The CDR3 loop spans 15 amino acids. V gave up 3 bases and J gave up 7 bases; unmatched junction bases: 4.

The gene calls are TRBV6-5 and TRBJ1-1; D might be TRBD1 (5 bases). Per the germline V gene, CDR1 is MNHEY and CDR2 is SVGAGI. The CDR3 sequence is 15 residues long. Trimming cost V 5 bases and J 1 base, with 14 bases left between them. CDR3 sequence reads: CASSRSPTANTEAFF. CDR3 sequence (DNA): TGTGCCAGCAGTCGAAGTCCGACAGCGAACACTGAAGCTTTCTTT.

The V call is TRBV5-6, the J call TRBJ2-3; 11 bases match TRBD2. The junction had 8 bases not matched to a gene; V was cut back by 0 bases and J by 5 bases. Germline loops: CDR1 SGHDT, CDR2 YYEEEE. CDR3 size: 17 residues. In DNA, the CDR3 is TGTGCCAGCAGCTTGGCTGGTAGCGGGGGGGCTAGAGATACGCAGTATTTT. Translated: CASSLAGSGGARDTQYF.

This chain connects TRBV6-1 to TRBJ2-6; D is ambiguous. The CDR3 length is 16 residues. Trimming cost V 3 bases and J 0 bases, with 9 bases left between them. CDR1 is MNHNS, CDR2 SASEGT, per germline. The CDR3: CASSDRPYSGANVLTF. CDR3 in DNA: TGTGCCAGCAGTGACCGTCCCTACTCTGGGGCCAACGTCCTGACTTTC.

This clone was counted only a few times. This chain connects TRBV6-4 to TRBJ2-7; TRBD1 agrees at 9 bases. The CDR3 runs 12 residues. The junction had 6 bases not matched to a gene; V was cut back by 10 bases and J by 5 bases. CDR1 MRHNA and CDR2 SNTAGT come from the germline V gene. The CDR3 coding sequence is TGTGCCACCCCGGACAGGGGAGACGAGCAGTACTTC. It codes for CATPDRGDEQYF.

This sequence joins TRBV5-1 and TRBJ1-1; no reliable D call. This CDR3 contains 15 residues. V was trimmed by 4 bases and J by 1 base, leaving 14 bases between them. Germline V CDR1 and CDR2: SGHRS, YFSETQ. Here the CDR3 DNA reads TGCGCCAGCAGCCCCGATCCCGGGAGGAACACTGAAGCTTTCTTT. Translating it yields CASSPDPGRNTEAFF.

The chain has TRBV5-1 and TRBJ1-1; 8 bases line up with TRBD1. The germline V gene has CDR1 SGHRS and CDR2 YFSETQ. CDR3 length: 15 amino acids. Trimming removed 3 bases from V and 5 bases from J; junction bases left unmatched: 9. The CDR3 loop is CASSSSQTGGTEAFF. CDR3 nucleotide sequence: TGCGCCAGCAGCTCCAGCCAAACAGGGGGGACTGAAGCTTTCTTT.

Here the CDR3 DNA reads TGTGCCAGCAGCTTAGTCACAGCCCCGAACACTGAAGCTTTCTTT. It is translated as CASSLVTAPNTEAFF. The chain joins TRBV7-2 to TRBJ1-1; D gene uncertain. Germline CDR1 is SGHTA and CDR2 is FQGNSA. The length of the CDR3 is 15 residues. V lost 1 base and J 1 base, leaving 10 bases between the germline ends.

This rearrangement joins TRBV5-4 to TRBJ1-2, with TRBD1 matching over 9 bases. Germline CDR1 reads SGHNT; CDR2 reads YYREEE (reference sequence). Trimming removed 3 bases from V and 4 bases from J; junction bases left unmatched: 10. This CDR3 has 16 residues. CDR3 nucleotide sequence: TGTGCCAGCAGCTCGGGGGGGACAGGGTCAGGCTATGGCTACACCTTC. This encodes CASSSGGTGSGYGYTF.

CDR3 in amino acids: CASRKGGNQPQHF. Written as DNA, the CDR3 is TGTGCCAGCAGGAAGGGGGGGAATCAGCCCCAGCATTTT. This chain connects TRBV7-9 to TRBJ1-5, with D perhaps TRBD1 (6 bases). This CDR3 has 13 amino acids. Germline V gene lookup returns CDR1 SEHNR and CDR2 FQNEAQ (reference sequence). V was cut by 6 bases and J by 4 bases, with 10 bases left in between.

CDR3: CASSQDWGLPQGNTQYF. CDR3 in DNA: TGTGCCAGCAGCCAAGATTGGGGACTCCCCCAAGGGAATACGCAGTATTTT. This rearrangement joins TRBV14 to TRBJ2-3; perhaps TRBD2 as D (6 bases). The V gene's germline CDR1 is SGHDN and CDR2 FVKESK. CDR3 size: 17 residues. V shed 0 bases and J shed 7 bases, with 20 bases lying between them.

The V and J genes are TRBV5-1 and TRBJ2-1; 10 bases are a match to TRBD2. The CDR3 runs 15 residues. Germline V lookup: CDR1 SGHRS, CDR2 YFSETQ. The junction had 5 bases not matched to a gene; V was cut back by 1 base and J by 7 bases. The CDR3 DNA reads as TGCGCCAGCAGCTTGCGGCTAGCGGGAGCAAATGAGCAGTTCTTC. It is translated as CASSLRLAGANEQFF.

For the CDR3, the DNA is TGTGCCTGGGGGGGGGTACTAGCGGGAGGCCGCGAGCAGTACTTC. The encoded protein is CAWGGVLAGGREQYF. The chain joins TRBV30 to TRBJ2-7; 12 nucleotides line up with TRBD2. Trimming took 5 bases from V and 6 from J; bases not matched to a gene: 11. The CDR3 consists of 15 residues. Germline V gives CDR1 GTSNPN, CDR2 SVGIG (reference sequence).

The chain recombines TRBV15 with TRBJ1-1, with TRBD1 matching over 8 bases. Germline CDR1 is LNHNV and CDR2 is YYDKDF (reference sequence). The CDR3 consists of 15 residues. After removal of 4 bases from V and 1 base from J, the junction contained 5 bases not matched to a gene. Here the CDR3 reads CATSIPGTGNTEAFF. The DNA for the CDR3 is TGTGCCACCAGCATCCCCGGGACAGGGAACACTGAAGCTTTCTTT.

The rearrangement uses TRBV5-4 and TRBJ2-3; TRBD2 matches at 13 bases. Germline CDR1 SGHNT, CDR2 YYREEE (reference sequence). J gave up 3 bases and V 5 bases, and 9 bases lay outside the gene matches. This CDR3 comprises 17 residues. In nucleotides, the CDR3 is TGTGCCAGCAGGGCGGGACTAGCGGGGCAGGGAACAGATACGCAGTATTTT. Amino acid sequence: CASRAGLAGQGTDTQYF.

Only a few counts were recorded for this clone. V is TRBV19 and J is TRBJ2-7; 9 bases align to TRBD1. CDR3 size: 15 residues. CDR1 and CDR2 from the germline V gene are LNHDA and SQIVND (reference sequence). V was clipped by 5 bases and J by 6 bases; unmatched bases: 11. This CDR3 reads CASSPLGTGYAEQYF. The CDR3 bases are TGTGCCAGTAGTCCCTTGGGGACAGGGTATGCCGAGCAGTACTTC.

J is TRBJ2-7 and V is TRBV11-3, with 9 nucleotides matching TRBD1. Trimming took 5 bases from V and 6 from J; bases not matched to a gene: 11. This CDR3 has 15 amino acids. The germline gives CDR1 SGHNT, CDR2 YENEEA. In nucleotides, the CDR3 is TGTGCCAGCAGCGGAGCCGGGACAGGGTTGAGCGAGCAGTACTTC. Protein sequence: CASSGAGTGLSEQYF. Based on the CDR3 plus reference TRBV11-3 and TRBJ2-7, the full variable domain is EAGVVQSPRYKIIEKKQPVAFWCNPISGHNTLYWYLQNLGQGPELLIRYENEEAVDDSQLPKDRFSAERLKGVDSTLKIQPAELGDSAVYLCASSGAGTGLSEQYFGPGTRLTVT.

This clone was seen a few times. The chain couples TRBV6-5 to TRBJ1-6, with D perhaps TRBD1 (6 bases). Germline V gene lookup returns CDR1 MNHEY and CDR2 SVGAGI. V shed 7 bases and J shed 7 bases, with 17 bases lying between them. The CDR3 totals 15 residues. The CDR3: CASTNAGARNSPLHF. As DNA, the CDR3 is TGTGCCAGCACCAACGCGGGGGCGCGGAATTCACCCCTCCACTTT.

The rearrangement links TRBV9 to TRBJ2-7; D uncertain. This CDR3 is 14 amino acids long. Trimming left V 0 bases short and J 2 bases short, with 9 bases between. The germline V gene encodes CDR1 SGDLS and CDR2 YYNGEE. This chain's CDR3 is CASSVARVTYEQYF. In DNA, the CDR3 is TGTGCCAGCAGCGTAGCACGGGTTACCTACGAGCAGTACTTC.